The 28 T cell receptor beta chains presented below share a single source sample, sequenced in a study of Graves' ophthalmopathy and Graves' hyperthyroidism. The sequenced template was RNA, covering the TCR beta CDR3 region. The first-round RT-PCR employed HTBI primers together with the Qiagen OneStep RT-PCR kit. A multiplex PCR was then performed as the second round. TCRdb recomputed calls from the multiplex PCR reads with MiXCR, one row per CDR3 protein. The table records hundreds of thousands of distinct CDR3 sequences, around a fifth of them present only once. Sample: peripheral blood. The receptors come from a woman in her late teens or twenties with stable Graves' hyperthyroidism.

There are many counts of this clonotype. The chain carries TRBV13 and TRBJ2-5, with D unresolved. V lost 5 bases to trimming and J lost 7 bases, with 20 bases between them. This CDR3 spans 15 amino acids. Germline CDR1 is PRHDT and CDR2 is FYEKMQ (reference sequence). Written as DNA, the CDR3 is TGTGCCAGCAGCAGTGGGAACGGGCCGGCAAGGACCCAGTACTTC. Protein product: CASSSGNGPARTQYF.

This clonotype occurred many times. The chain links TRBV7-8 to TRBJ2-7; TRBD2 agrees at 11 bases. The CDR3 runs to 20 residues. The germline V gene encodes CDR1 SGHVS and CDR2 FQNEAQ. Germline trimming cut 5 bases from V and 2 bases from J; bases unmatched to any gene: 20. The CDR3 loop reads CASSTRLGRLAGGPPYEQYF. The CDR3 coding sequence is TGTGCCAGCAGCACTCGACTAGGAAGATTAGCGGGAGGGCCGCCCTACGAGCAGTACTTC.

CDR3 nucleotide sequence: TGCGCCAGCAGCCAATTTCGTGGGCAGGGAACCTACGAGCAGTACTTC. Protein: CASSQFRGQGTYEQYF. The V and J genes are TRBV4-1 and TRBJ2-7; possible D gene TRBD1, 5 bases. This CDR3 has 16 amino acids. Per germline, CDR1 MGHRA and CDR2 YSYEKL. The germline V and J ends were trimmed by 2 bases and 2 bases, with 16 bases remaining between them.

This clonotype was observed at least ten times. J is TRBJ1-5 and V is TRBV12-3 or TRBV12-4, with D tentatively TRBD1 (5 bases). This CDR3 comprises 13 residues. Trimming shortened V by 9 bases and J by 6 bases, and 15 bases separated the two germline ends. The CDR3 nucleotides are TGTGCCAGGCCCTGTGGGGGGAGTCAGCCCCAGCATTTT. Translated, it gives CARPCGGSQPQHF.

The table lists this clonotype with a count of one. The chain uses TRBV9 and TRBJ2-7; D is uncertain. V dropped 4 bases and J dropped 7 bases, with 6 bases sitting between them. CDR1 is SGDLS, CDR2 YYNGEE, per germline. The CDR3 totals 10 residues. In nucleotides, the CDR3 is TGTGCCAGCAGCACCGGGGAGCAGTACTTC. It is translated as CASSTGEQYF.

This clonotype was recorded at least ten times. The CDR3 nucleotides are TGTGCCAGCAGTTCCGACCCTCGTCTCACTGAAGCTTTCTTT. Translating it yields CASSSDPRLTEAFF. The rearrangement links TRBV6-5 to TRBJ1-1; unclear D gene. V lost 4 bases to trimming and J lost 4 bases, with 13 bases between them. Germline V gene sequence: CDR1 MNHEY, CDR2 SVGAGI. The CDR3 sequence is 14 residues long.

This clonotype was seen at least ten times. The chain joins TRBV12-3 or TRBV12-4 to TRBJ1-5; no clear D gene. This CDR3 has 14 amino acids. Between the trimmed V and J ends, which lost 5 bases and 10 bases, there was a span of 18 bases. The CDR3 reads CASSKTGSGFPQHF. In DNA form, the CDR3 reads TGTGCCAGCAGTAAAACTGGTTCGGGGTTCCCCCAGCATTTT.

The chain couples TRBV20-1 to TRBJ2-7; 12 positions match TRBD2. V gave up 3 bases and J gave up 6 bases; unmatched junction bases: 3. Germline V CDR1 and CDR2: DFQATT, SNEGSKA (reference sequence). CDR3 length equals 13 residues. The CDR3 coding sequence is TGCAGTGCTAGGACTAGCGGGAGTCTCGAGCAGTACTTC. It yields the protein CSARTSGSLEQYF.

The chain links TRBV7-8 to TRBJ2-7; 9 positions agree with TRBD1. V gave up 3 bases and J gave up 4 bases; unmatched junction bases: 4. This CDR3 is 14 amino acids long. CDR1 is SGHVS, CDR2 FQNEAQ, per germline. The CDR3 region is CASSFSQGAYEQYF. The DNA for the CDR3 is TGTGCCAGCAGCTTTTCACAGGGGGCTTACGAGCAGTACTTC.

This clonotype was seen ten or more times. The genes are TRBV6-5 and TRBJ2-7; possible D gene TRBD1, 5 bases. Trimming pared 0 bases from V and 0 bases from J, leaving 9 bases between. The germline gives CDR1 MNHEY, CDR2 SVGAGI. The CDR3 length is 15 residues. As DNA, the CDR3 is TGTGCCAGCAGTTACTCGGCCGACAGCTCCTACGAGCAGTACTTC. Protein product: CASSYSADSSYEQYF.

This clonotype was counted at least ten times. CDR3 in amino acids: CASSYAETNQPQHF. CDR3 in DNA: TGTGCCAGCAGTTACGCCGAGACAAATCAGCCCCAGCATTTT. The rearrangement uses TRBV6-2 or TRBV6-3 and TRBJ1-5; unclear D gene. V lost 2 bases and J lost 4, with 9 bases in between. CDR3 size: 14 residues. In germline, CDR1 is MNHEY, CDR2 SVGEGT.

The V gene is TRBV29-1, the J gene TRBJ1-1, with D uncertain. The CDR3 spans 11 residues. Germline CDR1 reads SQVTM; CDR2 reads ANQGSEA. Trimming took off 7 bases at V and 4 bases at J, with 10 bases between the two ends. CDR3 DNA sequence: TGCAGCGCCTGGGGTGTCACTGAAGCTTTCTTT. Amino acids: CSAWGVTEAFF.

There are many counts of this clonotype. V usage is TRBV5-1 and J usage is TRBJ1-1; D is uncertain. Germline-derived CDR1 and CDR2 are SGHRS and YFSETQ. V was shortened by 2 bases and J by 11 bases, with 19 bases between the two germline ends. This CDR3 has 14 amino acids. CDR3 nucleotides: TGCGCCAGCAGCTTACGCGACCGAGGAGTACGTGCTTTCTTT. Translation: CASSLRDRGVRAFF.

A word on this clonotype: This may arise from a read error, as a much more abundant clone is one base away. The chain is built from TRBV7-9 and TRBJ2-7; weak D call: TRBD1 (5 bases). CDR3 length equals 14 residues. Germline V lookup: CDR1 SEHNR, CDR2 FQNEAQ (reference sequence). In DNA, the CDR3 is TGTGCCAGCAGGCCCCCAGGGTCCACCTACGAGCTGTACTTC. Amino acids: CASRPPGSTYELYF.

This clonotype was seen a handful of times. The chain has TRBV10-1 and TRBJ2-5; D is unresolved. Germline V gene lookup returns CDR1 WNHNN and CDR2 SYGVQD (reference sequence). Trimming pared 1 base from V and 5 bases from J, leaving 8 bases between. The CDR3 totals 13 residues. The CDR3 is CASSEYPSETQYF. As DNA, the CDR3 is TGCGCCAGCAGTGAGTACCCCAGTGAGACCCAGTACTTC.

At least ten counts were recorded for this clonotype. The chain links TRBV12-3 or TRBV12-4 to TRBJ2-4; D remains unclear. V was pared by 3 bases and J by 2 bases, with 8 bases between. CDR3 size: 14 residues. The CDR3 sequence is CASSLLGSKNIQYF. The CDR3 DNA reads TGTGCCAGCAGTTTGCTGGGATCCAAAAACATTCAGTACTTC.

In this sample, this clonotype turned up many times. The J gene is TRBJ1-6, the V gene TRBV20-1; D is unclear. The V gene lost 0 bases and the J gene lost 10 bases, with 4 bases spanning the gap. Germline lookup yields CDR1 DFQATT and CDR2 SNEGSKA (reference sequence). CDR3 size: 11 residues. The DNA of the CDR3 is TGCAGTGCTAGAGATCTCTCACCCCTCCACTTT. Protein sequence: CSARDLSPLHF.

In its sample, this clonotype was seen many times. The chain links TRBV29-1 to TRBJ2-7; D not resolved. Looked up from germline, CDR1 is SQVTM and CDR2 is ANQGSEA. V was trimmed by 7 bases and J by 3 bases, leaving 13 bases between them. The CDR3 sequence is 12 residues long. CDR3 protein: CSAQSHRYEQYF. The CDR3 nucleotides read TGCAGCGCCCAGTCCCACCGCTACGAGCAGTACTTC.

The chain carries TRBV20-1 and TRBJ2-7; possibly TRBD1 for D (6 bases). The CDR3 spans 12 residues. In germline, CDR1 is DFQATT, CDR2 SNEGSKA (reference sequence). V lost 8 bases and J 4 bases, leaving 15 bases between the germline ends. CDR3 region: CSSMDRIYEQYV. CDR3 bases: TGCAGTTCTATGGACAGAATTTACGAGCAGTACGTC.

This clonotype was seen at least ten times. This chain joins TRBV28 and TRBJ1-1; 8 bases match TRBD1. The CDR3 is 14 amino acids. J was trimmed by 3 bases and V by 6 bases; bases with no gene match: 6. Germline loops: CDR1 MDHEN, CDR2 SYDVKM. CDR3 sequence (DNA): TGTGCCAGCAGCCCCTCGGACAGGGACACTGAAGCTTTCTTT. Residues: CASSPSDRDTEAFF.

This clonotype was recorded at least ten times. A much larger clone differs by one base, so this may be a read error. The chain employs TRBV6-2 or TRBV6-3 and TRBJ1-1; 7 positions match TRBD1. The CDR3 has 14 residues. The V and J ends lost 6 bases and 6 bases, in that order; junction bases with no gene match: 10. The germline CDR1 and CDR2 sequences are MNHEY and SVGEGT. The CDR3 is CASSLPRGGAEAFF. As DNA, the CDR3 is TGTGCCAGCAGCCTACCCAGGGGGGGAGCTGAAGCTTTCTTT.

This clonotype has at least ten counts. The chain joins TRBV2 to TRBJ2-7; D not certain. The CDR3 spans 12 residues. Germline CDR1 is SNHLY and CDR2 is FYNNEI. Between the trimmed V and J ends, which lost 2 bases and 7 bases, there was a span of 9 bases. The CDR3 nucleotides are TGTGCCAGCAGTGAAAATACGGCGGAGCAGTACTTC. Its translation is CASSENTAEQYF.

This clonotype came up many times. The chain joins TRBV12-3 or TRBV12-4 to TRBJ1-1; TRBD1 aligns across 7 bases. V dropped 8 bases and J dropped 8; count of bases not matched to a gene: 11. CDR3 length equals 13 residues. The chain's CDR3 is CASVLVGTAEAFF. CDR3 DNA: TGTGCCAGCGTACTCGTGGGGACAGCCGAAGCTTTCTTT.

The chain employs TRBV6-1 and TRBJ2-7; tentatively, D is TRBD2 (6 bases). The CDR3 is made up of 13 amino acids. The V end lost 6 bases, the J end lost 10 bases, and 19 bases lay between the germline ends. Germline V CDR1 and CDR2: MNHNS, SASEGT. The CDR3 reads CASSSIGSPDQYF. In DNA, the CDR3 is TGTGCCAGCAGCTCTATCGGGAGTCCCGATCAGTACTTC.

The V call is TRBV14, the J call TRBJ2-2, with 11 bases identical to TRBD2. Germline CDR1 reads SGHDN; CDR2 reads FVKESK. The junction had 7 bases not matched to a gene; V was cut back by 5 bases and J by 2 bases. This CDR3 comprises 17 residues. This CDR3 is CASSRLAGLLNTGELFF. The CDR3 nucleotides are TGTGCCAGCAGCAGACTAGCGGGGCTGTTAAACACCGGGGAGCTGTTTTTT.

This clonotype showed up many times. The rearrangement links TRBV20-1 to TRBJ2-2, with D tentatively TRBD2 (7 bases). V was trimmed by 0 bases and J by 5 bases, leaving 13 bases between them. The CDR3 is 15 residues long. CDR1 is DFQATT and CDR2 is SNEGSKA in the germline V gene (reference sequence). The CDR3 DNA sequence: TGCAGTGCTAGAGATGGGGGGGGCTGGACCGGGGAGCTGTTTTTT. This translates into CSARDGGGWTGELFF.

This clonotype was detected many times. This chain joins TRBV11-1 and TRBJ2-7, with D tentatively TRBD1 or TRBD2 (5 bases each). V gave up 3 bases and J gave up 2 bases, with 11 bases separating them. The CDR3 runs 14 residues. Germline CDR1 reads SGHAT; CDR2 reads FQDESV (reference sequence). The DNA for the CDR3 is TGTGCCAGCAGCTTGGGACCTAAAACCTACGAGCAGTACTTC. As protein: CASSLGPKTYEQYF.

This clonotype came up many times. This rearrangement joins TRBV6-2 or TRBV6-3 to TRBJ2-5; TRBD2 aligns across 9 bases. Germline V lookup: CDR1 MNHEY, CDR2 SVGEGT. With V trimmed by 6 bases and J by 5 bases, 13 bases remained unmatched. CDR3 size: 16 residues. The CDR3 loop reads CASSLLAGGRAETQYF. CDR3 in DNA: TGTGCCAGCAGCCTACTCGCGGGGGGGCGAGCGGAGACCCAGTACTTC.